This TCR beta chain was sequenced in a study of technical replicates of blood from a handful of donors. V gave up 1 base and J gave up 5 bases; unmatched junction bases: 4. This CDR3 contains 14 residues. Germline V gene data show CDR1 as MGHRA and CDR2 as YSYEKL. Method: immunoSEQ multiplex PCR; TCRdb's copy keeps in-frame clones and lacks some. The sample yields about 84,000 clones, 95% to 98% seen once. Material for sequencing was T cells isolated from PBMCs. The chain recombines TRBV4-1 with TRBJ2-5; 7 bases are a match to TRBD1. This TCR was recovered from a human donor in good health. The CDR3 DNA sequence: TGCGCCAGCAGCCAAGGGACAGGCGGGGAGACCCAGTACTTC. This encodes CASSQGTGGETQYF.